The 29 T cell receptor beta chains presented below share a single source sample, sequenced in a study of beta chain features in type 1 diabetes. Expressed TCRB transcripts were sequenced because the entire RNA isolate underwent reverse transcription. Data came from immunoSEQ multiplex PCR; TCRdb stores just in-frame clones and leaves some out. The sample lists 360,000 or so clones, about 19% occurring once. Sequencing used naive CD4+ T cells from blood. The origin of the receptors is a woman aged 18-30 years in good health.

The V gene is TRBV29-1, the J gene TRBJ2-5; 11 bases are shared with TRBD2. V shed 5 bases, J shed 5 bases, and the junction held 4 bases outside the gene matches. This CDR3 spans 13 amino acids. Germline V CDR1 and CDR2: SQVTM, ANQGSEA. CDR3 in DNA: TGCAGCGTTTTACTAGCGGGGGTTGAGACCCAGTACTTC. Protein: CSVLLAGVETQYF.

The sample holds a few counts of this clone. This sequence joins TRBV29-1 and TRBJ2-3; 7 bases fit TRBD2. The V gene's germline CDR1 is SQVTM and CDR2 ANQGSEA. V trimming: 5 bases; J trimming: 3 bases; junction bases outside the gene matches: 11. CDR3 size: 15 residues. As DNA, the CDR3 is TGCAGCGTTCTCAGAGTATCGGGGGGTACAGATACGCAGTATTTT. Translated: CSVLRVSGGTDTQYF.

This clone turned up a few times. The rearrangement links TRBV5-5 to TRBJ2-2; 9 bases agree with TRBD1. Germline V gives CDR1 SGHKS, CDR2 YYEKEE (reference sequence). With 5 bases clipped from V and 5 bases from J, the junction kept 7 bases outside the gene matches. The length of the CDR3 is 15 residues. The CDR3: CASRPTGTGTGELFF. The CDR3 nucleotides read TGTGCCAGCAGACCCACCGGGACAGGGACCGGGGAGCTGTTTTTT.

This clone was detected a few times. V is TRBV2 and J is TRBJ2-2, with D possibly matching TRBD1 (5 bases). The germline V gene has CDR1 SNHLY and CDR2 FYNNEI. The CDR3 runs 11 residues. The V end lost 9 bases, the J end lost 9 bases, and 11 bases lay between the germline ends. The CDR3: CASQGFRELFF. The CDR3 nucleotides are TGTGCCAGTCAGGGTTTCCGGGAGCTGTTTTTT. Supplemented by reference TRBV2 and TRBJ2-2, the full variable domain reads EPEVTQTPSHQVTQMGQEVILRCVPISNHLYFYWYRQILGQKVEFLVSFYNNEISEKSEIFDDQFSVERPDGSNFTLKIRSTKLEDSAMYFCASQGFRELFFGEGSRLTVL.

V usage is TRBV18 and J usage is TRBJ2-5, with 7 bases aligning to TRBD1. The V gene's germline CDR1 is KGHSH and CDR2 LQKENI. This CDR3 comprises 14 residues. The V gene end was trimmed by 4 bases and the J gene end by 2 bases; junction bases not matched to a gene: 4. The CDR3 DNA follows: TGTGCCAGCTCACTGGGGACAGCGCAAGAGACCCAGTACTTC. Protein: CASSLGTAQETQYF. Looking up the rest from reference TRBV18 and TRBJ2-5 gives the full variable domain: NAGVMQNPRHLVRRRGQEARLRCSPMKGHSHVYWYRQLPEEGLKFMVYLQKENIIDESGMPKERFSAEFPKEGPSILRIQQVVRGDSAAYFCASSLGTAQETQYFGPGTRLLVL.

In its sample, this clone was seen a few times. This rearrangement joins TRBV6-5 to TRBJ1-2, with TRBD1 matching over 7 bases. Germline CDR1 reads MNHEY; CDR2 reads SVGAGI. Trimming removed 0 bases from V and 2 bases from J; junction bases left unmatched: 3. CDR3 length: 15 amino acids. The chain's CDR3 is CASSYSTGFNYGYTF. CDR3 in DNA: TGTGCCAGCAGTTACTCGACAGGGTTCAACTATGGCTACACCTTC.

V usage is TRBV12-5 and J usage is TRBJ2-3; 10 bases match TRBD1. Per the germline V gene, CDR1 is LGHNT and CDR2 is FRNRAP. The trim removed 1 base at V and 4 bases at J, leaving 5 bases unmatched. The CDR3 spans 16 residues. The DNA for the CDR3 is TGTGCTAGTGGTTTGGGGGACAGGGGAAGCGCAGATACGCAGTATTTT. It codes for CASGLGDRGSADTQYF.

This clone was seen a handful of times. J is TRBJ1-2 and V is TRBV11-2; 7 bases match TRBD1. CDR3 size: 13 residues. V gave up 6 bases and J gave up 4 bases; unmatched junction bases: 5. Germline loops: CDR1 SGHAT, CDR2 FQNNGV. Written as DNA, the CDR3 is TGTGCCAGCAGACCAGGGGGTGTCTATGGCTACACCTTC. As protein: CASRPGGVYGYTF.

In this sample, this clone turned up a few times. V gene TRBV30 combines with J gene TRBJ2-2; D may be TRBD2 (6 bases). The V gene lost 0 bases and the J gene lost 4 bases, with 9 bases spanning the gap. CDR3 size: 14 residues. CDR1 and CDR2 from the germline V gene are GTSNPN and SVGIG (reference sequence). CDR3 sequence (DNA): TGTGCCTGGAGTGTAGGAGGGGTCACCGGGGAGCTGTTTTTT. Amino acids: CAWSVGGVTGELFF.

This clone was seen more than once but under ten times. The chain is built from TRBV7-2 and TRBJ2-7, with TRBD1 as a possible D gene (6 bases). Germline V gene data show CDR1 as SGHTA and CDR2 as FQGNSA. The CDR3 is 14 amino acids. The germline V and J ends were trimmed by 4 bases and 3 bases, with 13 bases remaining between them. The CDR3 reads CASSSRQGNYEQYF. The CDR3 DNA sequence: TGTGCCAGCAGCTCCCGGCAGGGGAACTACGAGCAGTACTTC.

This clone was detected only a few times. This chain connects TRBV29-1 to TRBJ1-5; no clear D gene. The germline V and J ends were trimmed by 5 bases and 0 bases, with 8 bases remaining between them. Germline V lookup: CDR1 SQVTM, CDR2 ANQGSEA. CDR3 size: 13 residues. The CDR3 nucleotides read TGCAGCGTTAAGGCAGGTAGCAATCAGCCCCAGCATTTT. It is translated as CSVKAGSNQPQHF.

This clone occurred a few times. DNA of the CDR3: TGTGCCAGCTCACCACTTCACAGCGGAGGCTATGGCTACACCTTC. Protein sequence: CASSPLHSGGYGYTF. This rearrangement joins TRBV18 to TRBJ1-2, with unresolved D. The CDR3 is made up of 15 amino acids. CDR1 and CDR2 from the germline V gene are KGHSH and LQKENI. Deletions cut 1 base from V and 4 bases from J, with 13 bases between.

This clone came up a few times. The chain links TRBV21-1 to TRBJ2-3; the table's D call of TRBD1 was not tested on the DNA. TRBV21-1 is tagged as a pseudogene. The CDR3 runs to 15 residues. The CDR3 protein is CASSKGRPFIDTQYF. CDR3 DNA sequence: TGTGCCAGCAGCAAAGGCAGGCCCTTTATTGATACGCAGTATTTT.

The table lists this clone with a few counts. V is TRBV5-6 and J is TRBJ1-2, with 7 nucleotides matching TRBD1. V shed 2 bases and J 8 bases; nucleotides not matched to a gene: 3. Germline loops: CDR1 SGHDT, CDR2 YYEEEE. There are 12 residues in the CDR3. The CDR3 protein is CASSFTGAGYTF. The CDR3 DNA reads as TGTGCCAGCAGCTTTACAGGGGCCGGCTACACCTTC.

This clone showed up just a few times. The genes are TRBV15 and TRBJ2-7, with a weak D call TRBD2 (6 bases). The CDR3 totals 13 residues. The V gene's germline CDR1 is LNHNV and CDR2 YYDKDF (reference sequence). Trimming stripped 7 bases from V and 7 bases from J, with 17 bases between. In nucleotides, the CDR3 is TGTGCCACCACCCCGGGGGAAGAGAGGGAGCAGTACTTC. The encoded protein is CATTPGEEREQYF.

The CDR3 DNA is TGTGCCAGCAGCCCCCCGGGGAGCCGAGTAGATACGCAGTATTTT. It translates to CASSPPGSRVDTQYF. V gene TRBV7-8 combines with J gene TRBJ2-3; maybe TRBD2 (5 bases). Trimming shortened V by 5 bases and J by 5 bases, and 17 bases separated the two germline ends. Germline CDR1 is SGHVS and CDR2 is FQNEAQ. There are 15 residues in the CDR3.

The CDR3 region is CASSPPRQGREQFF. CDR3 coding DNA: TGTGCCAGCTCACCACCGCGACAGGGGCGAGAGCAGTTCTTC. V gene TRBV18 combines with J gene TRBJ2-1, with 8 positions matching TRBD1. CDR3 size: 14 residues. J gave up 10 bases and V 0 bases, and 5 bases lay outside the gene matches. CDR1 is KGHSH, CDR2 LQKENI, per germline.

This chain links TRBV28 with TRBJ1-1; D ambiguous. The CDR3 spans 17 residues. Per the germline V gene, CDR1 is MDHEN and CDR2 is SYDVKM. V gave up 2 bases and J gave up 6 bases, with 22 bases separating them. The CDR3 DNA reads TGTGCCAGCAGTTTAACTGGGTCGCCCAGGAGGGTAGCTGAAGCTTTCTTT. The encoded protein is CASSLTGSPRRVAEAFF.

This clone was detected a few times. The chain carries TRBV2 and TRBJ2-5; no clear D. Germline V lookup: CDR1 SNHLY, CDR2 FYNNEI. This CDR3 contains 14 residues. With 7 bases removed from V and 2 bases from J, the gap between germline ends came to 14 bases. The chain's CDR3 is CASKHEPGQETQYF. The CDR3 nucleotides are TGTGCCAGCAAACACGAGCCAGGACAAGAGACCCAGTACTTC. The whole variable domain, remainder taken from reference TRBV2 and TRBJ2-5, is EPEVTQTPSHQVTQMGQEVILRCVPISNHLYFYWYRQILGQKVEFLVSFYNNEISEKSEIFDDQFSVERPDGSNFTLKIRSTKLEDSAMYFCASKHEPGQETQYFGPGTRLLVL.

This clone was counted only a few times. The V gene is TRBV29-1, the J gene TRBJ1-3; unclear D gene. In germline, CDR1 is SQVTM, CDR2 ANQGSEA. V gave up 7 bases and J gave up 0 bases, with 13 bases separating them. The CDR3 totals 14 residues. The CDR3 nucleotides are TGCAGCGCGTCGGGATTAGGCTCTGGAAACACCATATATTTT. Protein: CSASGLGSGNTIYF.

This clone has more than one count but fewer than ten. J is TRBJ1-1 and V is TRBV29-1; 9 nucleotides agree with TRBD1. Germline loops: CDR1 SQVTM, CDR2 ANQGSEA. Trimming removed 5 bases from V and 10 bases from J; junction bases left unmatched: 8. This CDR3 spans 12 amino acids. The CDR3 DNA reads as TGCAGCGTTCGGACAGGGGCCGGGGGAGCTTTCTTT. Residues: CSVRTGAGGAFF.

This clone was seen a few times. In nucleotides, the CDR3 is TGTGCCAGCTCAACTCAGGACAGGAGCTATGGCTACACCTTC. Protein product: CASSTQDRSYGYTF. The rearrangement joins TRBV18 to TRBJ1-2; 7 bases line up with TRBD1. CDR1 is KGHSH, CDR2 LQKENI, per germline. V was pared by 5 bases and J by 4 bases, with 7 bases of the junction left unmatched. CDR3 length: 14 residues.

This clone has only a few counts. The chain uses TRBV7-9 and TRBJ2-7; 7 bases are shared with TRBD1. V was clipped by 8 bases and J by 1 base; unmatched bases: 17. The V gene's germline CDR1 is SEHNR and CDR2 FQNEAQ (reference sequence). The CDR3 length is 17 residues. As DNA, the CDR3 is TGTGCCAGCGTTCCTTTTGGACGGGCAGGGGGTTCCTACGAGCAGTACTTC. Translating gives CASVPFGRAGGSYEQYF. Using reference TRBV7-9 and TRBJ2-7 for the parts outside the CDR3, the full variable domain is DTGVSQNPRHKITKRGQNVTFRCDPISEHNRLYWYRQTLGQGPEFLTYFQNEAQLEKSRLLSDRFSAERPKGSFSTLEIQRTEQGDSAMYLCASVPFGRAGGSYEQYFGPGTRLTVT.

The V and J genes are TRBV30 and TRBJ2-3; 9 nucleotides agree with TRBD1. Germline CDR1 is GTSNPN and CDR2 is SVGIG (reference sequence). V was clipped by 3 bases and J by 3 bases; unmatched bases: 4. The length of the CDR3 is 14 residues. The DNA of the CDR3 is TGTGCCTGGAGGGCCGGGACAGGGACAGATACGCAGTATTTT. It translates to CAWRAGTGTDTQYF.

The chain employs TRBV29-1 and TRBJ2-7; 7 nucleotides agree with TRBD1. The V gene end was trimmed by 4 bases and the J gene end by 2 bases; junction bases not matched to a gene: 2. Germline lookup yields CDR1 SQVTM and CDR2 ANQGSEA. The length of the CDR3 is 12 residues. CDR3 sequence (DNA): TGCAGCGTTGGGGACAGCACCTACGAGCAGTACTTC. Encoded protein: CSVGDSTYEQYF.

This chain links TRBV9 with TRBJ2-7, with D possibly matching TRBD2 (6 bases). The V gene lost 10 bases and the J gene lost 4 bases, with 12 bases spanning the gap. This CDR3 has 11 residues. Germline V CDR1 and CDR2: SGDLS, YYNGEE. CDR3 sequence reads: CAGWDFYEQYF. CDR3 coding DNA: TGTGCCGGGTGGGACTTTTACGAGCAGTACTTC.

The J gene is TRBJ1-2, the V gene TRBV19; D not certain. Germline lookup yields CDR1 LNHDA and CDR2 SQIVND (reference sequence). The length of the CDR3 is 10 residues. Trimming stripped 6 bases from V and 7 bases from J, with 6 bases between. DNA for the CDR3: TGTGCCAGTAGAGACATTGGCTACACCTTC. Amino acid sequence: CASRDIGYTF.

In this sample, this clone turned up once. This chain connects TRBV15 to TRBJ1-2, with a weak D call TRBD1 (5 bases). The CDR3 contains 12 residues. Germline V gene data show CDR1 as LNHNV and CDR2 as YYDKDF (reference sequence). Deletions cut 4 bases from V and 8 bases from J, with 11 bases between. The CDR3 nucleotides are TGTGCCACCAGCACCGGACAAGAGGGCTACACCTTC. It is translated as CATSTGQEGYTF.

This clone came up a few times. This sample includes further DNA sequences coding for the same CDR3. The chain has TRBV7-9 and TRBJ2-7; the D gene is possibly TRBD1 (5 bases). V was cut by 1 base and J by 0 bases, with 10 bases left in between. This CDR3 contains 15 residues. CDR1 is SEHNR, CDR2 FQNEAQ, per germline (reference sequence). In nucleotides, the CDR3 is TGTGCCAGCAGCTTAGGGCAGGGTCTCTCCTACGAGCAGTACTTC. The encoded protein is CASSLGQGLSYEQYF.